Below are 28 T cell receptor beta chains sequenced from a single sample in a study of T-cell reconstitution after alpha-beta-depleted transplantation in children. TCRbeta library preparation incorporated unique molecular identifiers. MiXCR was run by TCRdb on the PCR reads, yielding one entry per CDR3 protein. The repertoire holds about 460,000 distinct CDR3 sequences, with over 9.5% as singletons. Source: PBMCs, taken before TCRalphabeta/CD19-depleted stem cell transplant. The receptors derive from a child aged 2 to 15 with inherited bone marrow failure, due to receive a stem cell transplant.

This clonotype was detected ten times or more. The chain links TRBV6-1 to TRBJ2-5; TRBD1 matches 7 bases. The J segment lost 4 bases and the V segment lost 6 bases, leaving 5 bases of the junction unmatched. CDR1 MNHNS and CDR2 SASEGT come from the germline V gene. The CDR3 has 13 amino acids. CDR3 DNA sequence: TGTGCCAGCAGCCCACAGGGGCCAGAGACCCAGTACTTC. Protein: CASSPQGPETQYF.

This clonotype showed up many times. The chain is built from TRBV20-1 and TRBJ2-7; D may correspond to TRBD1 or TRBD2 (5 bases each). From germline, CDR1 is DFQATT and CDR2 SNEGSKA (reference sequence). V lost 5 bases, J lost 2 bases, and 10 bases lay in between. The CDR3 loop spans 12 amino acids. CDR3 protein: CSASRDAYEQYF. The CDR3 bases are TGCAGTGCTTCCAGGGACGCCTACGAGCAGTACTTC.

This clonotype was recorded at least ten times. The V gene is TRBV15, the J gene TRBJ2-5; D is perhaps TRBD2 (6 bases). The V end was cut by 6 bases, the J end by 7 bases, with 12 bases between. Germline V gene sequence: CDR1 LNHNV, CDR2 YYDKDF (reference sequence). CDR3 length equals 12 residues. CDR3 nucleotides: TGTGCCACCAGTAGCGGCCCAGGGACCCAGTACTTC. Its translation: CATSSGPGTQYF.

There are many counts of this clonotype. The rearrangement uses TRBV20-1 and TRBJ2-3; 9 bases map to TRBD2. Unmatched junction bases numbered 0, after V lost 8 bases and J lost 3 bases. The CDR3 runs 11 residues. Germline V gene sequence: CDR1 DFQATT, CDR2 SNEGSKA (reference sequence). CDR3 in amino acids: CSSGRTDTQYF. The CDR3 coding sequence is TGCAGTAGCGGGAGGACAGATACGCAGTATTTT.

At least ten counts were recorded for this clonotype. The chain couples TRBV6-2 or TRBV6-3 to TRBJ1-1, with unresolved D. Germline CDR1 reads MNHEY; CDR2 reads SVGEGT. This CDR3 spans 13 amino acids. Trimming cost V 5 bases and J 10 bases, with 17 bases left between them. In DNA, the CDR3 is TGTGCCAGCAGTACCCGCCGGCCGACAAGAGCTTTCTTT. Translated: CASSTRRPTRAFF.

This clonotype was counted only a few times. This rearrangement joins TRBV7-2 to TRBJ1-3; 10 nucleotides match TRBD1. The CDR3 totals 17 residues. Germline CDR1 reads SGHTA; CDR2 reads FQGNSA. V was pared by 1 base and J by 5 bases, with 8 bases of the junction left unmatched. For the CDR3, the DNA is TGTGCCAGCAGCTTAGGGCCCGGGACAGGGGTACGAAACACCATATATTTT. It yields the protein CASSLGPGTGVRNTIYF.

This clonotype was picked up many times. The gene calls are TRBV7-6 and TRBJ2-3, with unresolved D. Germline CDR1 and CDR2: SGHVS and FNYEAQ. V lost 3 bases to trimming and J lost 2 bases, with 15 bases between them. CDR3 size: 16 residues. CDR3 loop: CASSFESGYFTDTQYF. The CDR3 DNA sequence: TGTGCCAGCAGCTTTGAGTCGGGTTACTTCACAGATACGCAGTATTTT.

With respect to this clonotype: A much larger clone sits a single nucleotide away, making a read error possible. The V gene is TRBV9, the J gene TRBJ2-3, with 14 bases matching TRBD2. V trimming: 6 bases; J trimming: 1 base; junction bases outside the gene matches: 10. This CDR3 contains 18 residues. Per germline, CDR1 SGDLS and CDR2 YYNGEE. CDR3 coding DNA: TGTGCCAGCACCTTGGGACTAGCGGGAGTACGCGGCACAGATACGCAGTATTTT. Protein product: CASTLGLAGVRGTDTQYF. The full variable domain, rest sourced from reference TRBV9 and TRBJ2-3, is DSGVTQTPKHLITATGQRVTLRCSPRSGDLSVYWYQQSLDQGLQFLIQYYNGEERAKGNILERFSAQQFPDLHSELNLSSLELGDSALYFCASTLGLAGVRGTDTQYFGPGTRLTVL.

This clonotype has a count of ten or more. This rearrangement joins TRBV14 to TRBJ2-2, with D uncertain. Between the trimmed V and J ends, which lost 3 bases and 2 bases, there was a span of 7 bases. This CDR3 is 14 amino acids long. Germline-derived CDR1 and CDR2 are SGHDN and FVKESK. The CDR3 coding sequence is TGTGCCAGCAGCCATTTCCCAAACACCGGGGAGCTGTTTTTT. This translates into CASSHFPNTGELFF.

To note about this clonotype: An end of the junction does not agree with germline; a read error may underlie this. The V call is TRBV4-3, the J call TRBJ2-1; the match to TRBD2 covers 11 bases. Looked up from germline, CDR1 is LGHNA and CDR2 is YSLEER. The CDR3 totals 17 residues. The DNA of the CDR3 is TGCGCCAACAGCCAAGGTTTGACTAGCGGGATATCATCGACGGTGTTCTTC. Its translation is CANSQGLTSGISSTVFF.

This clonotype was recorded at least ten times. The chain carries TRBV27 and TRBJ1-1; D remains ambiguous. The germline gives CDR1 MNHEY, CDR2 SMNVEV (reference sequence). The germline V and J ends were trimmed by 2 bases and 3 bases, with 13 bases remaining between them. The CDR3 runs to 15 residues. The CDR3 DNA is TGTGCCAGCAGTTTAATAGGTACTGAGGACACTGAAGCTTTCTTT. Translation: CASSLIGTEDTEAFF.

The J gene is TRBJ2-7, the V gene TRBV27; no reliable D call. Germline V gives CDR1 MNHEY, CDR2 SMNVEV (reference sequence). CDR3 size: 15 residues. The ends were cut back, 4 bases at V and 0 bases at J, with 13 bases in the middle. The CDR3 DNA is TGTGCCAGCAGTTGGTCGGGTTACAGCTCCTACGAGCAGTACTTC. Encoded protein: CASSWSGYSSYEQYF.

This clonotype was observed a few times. The CDR3 DNA is TGTGCCAGCAGCGTAACGGGGGGCATGAACACTGAAGCTTTCTTT. It translates to CASSVTGGMNTEAFF. J is TRBJ1-1 and V is TRBV27; D perhaps matches TRBD1 (6 bases). Trimming left V 6 bases short and J 0 bases short, with 14 bases between. The V gene's germline CDR1 is MNHEY and CDR2 SMNVEV (reference sequence). The CDR3 is made up of 15 amino acids.

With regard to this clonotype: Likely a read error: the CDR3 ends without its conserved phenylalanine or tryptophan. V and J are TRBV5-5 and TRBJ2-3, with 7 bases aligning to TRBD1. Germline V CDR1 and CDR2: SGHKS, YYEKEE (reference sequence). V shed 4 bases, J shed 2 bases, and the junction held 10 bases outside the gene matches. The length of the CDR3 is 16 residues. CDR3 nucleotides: TGTGCCAGCAGCCAAGCGGACAGGCAATTCACAGATACGCAGTATTGT. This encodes CASSQADRQFTDTQYC.

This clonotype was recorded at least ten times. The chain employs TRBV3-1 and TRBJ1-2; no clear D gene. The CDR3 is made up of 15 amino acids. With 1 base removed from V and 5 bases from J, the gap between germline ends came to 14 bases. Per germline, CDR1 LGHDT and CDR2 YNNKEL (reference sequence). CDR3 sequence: CASSQGYAVRYGYTF. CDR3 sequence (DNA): TGTGCCAGCAGCCAAGGGTATGCGGTCCGATATGGCTACACCTTC. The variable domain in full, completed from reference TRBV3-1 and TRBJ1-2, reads DTAVSQTPKYLVTQMGNDKSIKCEQNLGHDTMYWYKQDSKKFLKIMFSYNNKELIINETVPNRFSPKSPDKAHLNLHINSLELGDSAVYFCASSQGYAVRYGYTFGSGTRLTVV.

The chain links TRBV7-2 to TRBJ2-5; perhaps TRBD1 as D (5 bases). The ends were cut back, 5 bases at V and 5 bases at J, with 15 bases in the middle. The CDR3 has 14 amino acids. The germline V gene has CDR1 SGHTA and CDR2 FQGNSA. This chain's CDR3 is CASSLPWGRETQYF. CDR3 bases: TGTGCCAGCAGCCTCCCGTGGGGCCGGGAGACCCAGTACTTC.

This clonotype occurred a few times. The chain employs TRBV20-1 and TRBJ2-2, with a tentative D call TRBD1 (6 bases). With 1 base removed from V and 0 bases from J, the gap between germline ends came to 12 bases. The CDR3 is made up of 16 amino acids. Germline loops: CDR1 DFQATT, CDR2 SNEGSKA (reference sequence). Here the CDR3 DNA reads TGCAGTGCTAGAGGAGACAGGCTGGCGAACACCGGGGAGCTGTTTTTT. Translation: CSARGDRLANTGELFF.

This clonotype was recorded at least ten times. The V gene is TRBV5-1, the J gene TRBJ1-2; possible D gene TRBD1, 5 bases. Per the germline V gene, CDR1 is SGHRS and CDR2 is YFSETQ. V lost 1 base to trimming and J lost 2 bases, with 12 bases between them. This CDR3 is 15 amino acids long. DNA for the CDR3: TGCGCCAGCAGCTTGAGGGACGCCAACAACTATGGCTACACCTTC. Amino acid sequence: CASSLRDANNYGYTF. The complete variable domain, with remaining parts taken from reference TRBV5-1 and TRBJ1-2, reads KAGVTQTPRYLIKTRGQQVTLSCSPISGHRSVSWYQQTPGQGLQFLFEYFSETQRNKGNFPGRFSGRQFSNSRSEMNVSTLELGDSALYLCASSLRDANNYGYTFGSGTRLTVV.

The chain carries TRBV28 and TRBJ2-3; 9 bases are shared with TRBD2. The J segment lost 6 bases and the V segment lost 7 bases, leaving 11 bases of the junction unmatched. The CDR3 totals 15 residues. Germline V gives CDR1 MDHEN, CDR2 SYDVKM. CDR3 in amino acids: CASTSRSGRFDTQYF. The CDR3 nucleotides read TGTGCCAGCACCTCGAGGAGCGGGAGGTTCGATACGCAGTATTTT.

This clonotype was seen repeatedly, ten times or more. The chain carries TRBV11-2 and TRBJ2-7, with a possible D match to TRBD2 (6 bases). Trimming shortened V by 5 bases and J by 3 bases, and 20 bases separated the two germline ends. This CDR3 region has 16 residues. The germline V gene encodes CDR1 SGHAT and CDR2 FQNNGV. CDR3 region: CASSLPLGTVYYEQYF. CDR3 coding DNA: TGTGCCAGCAGCCTGCCGCTCGGGACTGTGTACTACGAGCAGTACTTC.

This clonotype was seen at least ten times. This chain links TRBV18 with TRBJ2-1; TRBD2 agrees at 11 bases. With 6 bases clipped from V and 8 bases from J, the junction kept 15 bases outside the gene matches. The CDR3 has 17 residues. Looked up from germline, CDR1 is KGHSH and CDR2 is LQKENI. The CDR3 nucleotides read TGTGCCAGCTCCCTGATCCCCACTAGCGGGAGCTTAGATGAGCAGTTCTTC. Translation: CASSLIPTSGSLDEQFF.

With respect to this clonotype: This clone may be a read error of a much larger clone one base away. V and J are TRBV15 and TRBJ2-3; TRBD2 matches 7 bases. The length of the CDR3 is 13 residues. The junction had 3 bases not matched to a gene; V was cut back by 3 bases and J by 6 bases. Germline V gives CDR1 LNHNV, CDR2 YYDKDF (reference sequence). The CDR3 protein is CATSSGRQDTQYF. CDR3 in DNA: TGTGCCACCAGCAGCGGGAGGCAGGATACGCAGTATTTT.

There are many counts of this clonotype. This CDR3 reads CASRRTSGSTGELFF. In DNA, the CDR3 is TGTGCCAGCAGGCGGACTAGCGGGAGCACCGGGGAGCTGTTTTTT. The rearrangement joins TRBV6-1 to TRBJ2-2, with 13 positions matching TRBD2. The ends lost 6 bases at V and 4 bases at J; junction bases unmatched: 2. This CDR3 has 15 residues. Germline lookup yields CDR1 MNHNS and CDR2 SASEGT.

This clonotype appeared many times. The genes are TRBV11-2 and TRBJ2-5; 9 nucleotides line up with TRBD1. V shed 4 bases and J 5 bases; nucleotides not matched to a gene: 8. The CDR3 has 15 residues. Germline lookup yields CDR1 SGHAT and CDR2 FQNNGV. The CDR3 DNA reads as TGTGCCAGCAGCTCCTTTGACAGGGGGGGGGAGACCCAGTACTTC. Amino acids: CASSSFDRGGETQYF.

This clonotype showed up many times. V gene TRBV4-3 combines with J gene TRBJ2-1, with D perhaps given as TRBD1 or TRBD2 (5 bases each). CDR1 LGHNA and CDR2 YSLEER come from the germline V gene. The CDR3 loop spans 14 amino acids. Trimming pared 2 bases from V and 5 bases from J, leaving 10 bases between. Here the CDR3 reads CASSQPGAHNEQFF. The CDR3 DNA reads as TGCGCCAGCAGCCAACCCGGGGCCCACAATGAGCAGTTCTTC.

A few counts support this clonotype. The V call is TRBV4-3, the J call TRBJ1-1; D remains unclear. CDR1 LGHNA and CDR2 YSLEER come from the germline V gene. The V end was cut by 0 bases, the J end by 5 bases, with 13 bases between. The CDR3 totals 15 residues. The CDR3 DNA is TGCGCCAGCAGCCAAGATCTCCTGGTGGGGACTGAAGCTTTCTTT. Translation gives CASSQDLLVGTEAFF.

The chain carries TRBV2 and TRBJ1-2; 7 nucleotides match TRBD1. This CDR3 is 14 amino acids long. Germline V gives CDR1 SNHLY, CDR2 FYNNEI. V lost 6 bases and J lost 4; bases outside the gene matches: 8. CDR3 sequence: CASRPNRGTYGYTF. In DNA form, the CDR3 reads TGTGCCAGCAGACCGAACAGGGGTACCTATGGCTACACCTTC. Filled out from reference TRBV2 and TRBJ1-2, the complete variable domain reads EPEVTQTPSHQVTQMGQEVILRCVPISNHLYFYWYRQILGQKVEFLVSFYNNEISEKSEIFDDQFSVERPDGSNFTLKIRSTKLEDSAMYFCASRPNRGTYGYTFGSGTRLTVV.

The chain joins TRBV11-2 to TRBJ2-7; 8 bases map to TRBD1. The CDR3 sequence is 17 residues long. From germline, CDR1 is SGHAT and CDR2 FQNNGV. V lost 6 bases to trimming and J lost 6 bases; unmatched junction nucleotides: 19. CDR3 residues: CASSLLGGRGHRFEQYF. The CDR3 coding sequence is TGTGCCAGCAGTTTATTGGGGGGCAGGGGGCATCGTTTCGAGCAGTACTTC.